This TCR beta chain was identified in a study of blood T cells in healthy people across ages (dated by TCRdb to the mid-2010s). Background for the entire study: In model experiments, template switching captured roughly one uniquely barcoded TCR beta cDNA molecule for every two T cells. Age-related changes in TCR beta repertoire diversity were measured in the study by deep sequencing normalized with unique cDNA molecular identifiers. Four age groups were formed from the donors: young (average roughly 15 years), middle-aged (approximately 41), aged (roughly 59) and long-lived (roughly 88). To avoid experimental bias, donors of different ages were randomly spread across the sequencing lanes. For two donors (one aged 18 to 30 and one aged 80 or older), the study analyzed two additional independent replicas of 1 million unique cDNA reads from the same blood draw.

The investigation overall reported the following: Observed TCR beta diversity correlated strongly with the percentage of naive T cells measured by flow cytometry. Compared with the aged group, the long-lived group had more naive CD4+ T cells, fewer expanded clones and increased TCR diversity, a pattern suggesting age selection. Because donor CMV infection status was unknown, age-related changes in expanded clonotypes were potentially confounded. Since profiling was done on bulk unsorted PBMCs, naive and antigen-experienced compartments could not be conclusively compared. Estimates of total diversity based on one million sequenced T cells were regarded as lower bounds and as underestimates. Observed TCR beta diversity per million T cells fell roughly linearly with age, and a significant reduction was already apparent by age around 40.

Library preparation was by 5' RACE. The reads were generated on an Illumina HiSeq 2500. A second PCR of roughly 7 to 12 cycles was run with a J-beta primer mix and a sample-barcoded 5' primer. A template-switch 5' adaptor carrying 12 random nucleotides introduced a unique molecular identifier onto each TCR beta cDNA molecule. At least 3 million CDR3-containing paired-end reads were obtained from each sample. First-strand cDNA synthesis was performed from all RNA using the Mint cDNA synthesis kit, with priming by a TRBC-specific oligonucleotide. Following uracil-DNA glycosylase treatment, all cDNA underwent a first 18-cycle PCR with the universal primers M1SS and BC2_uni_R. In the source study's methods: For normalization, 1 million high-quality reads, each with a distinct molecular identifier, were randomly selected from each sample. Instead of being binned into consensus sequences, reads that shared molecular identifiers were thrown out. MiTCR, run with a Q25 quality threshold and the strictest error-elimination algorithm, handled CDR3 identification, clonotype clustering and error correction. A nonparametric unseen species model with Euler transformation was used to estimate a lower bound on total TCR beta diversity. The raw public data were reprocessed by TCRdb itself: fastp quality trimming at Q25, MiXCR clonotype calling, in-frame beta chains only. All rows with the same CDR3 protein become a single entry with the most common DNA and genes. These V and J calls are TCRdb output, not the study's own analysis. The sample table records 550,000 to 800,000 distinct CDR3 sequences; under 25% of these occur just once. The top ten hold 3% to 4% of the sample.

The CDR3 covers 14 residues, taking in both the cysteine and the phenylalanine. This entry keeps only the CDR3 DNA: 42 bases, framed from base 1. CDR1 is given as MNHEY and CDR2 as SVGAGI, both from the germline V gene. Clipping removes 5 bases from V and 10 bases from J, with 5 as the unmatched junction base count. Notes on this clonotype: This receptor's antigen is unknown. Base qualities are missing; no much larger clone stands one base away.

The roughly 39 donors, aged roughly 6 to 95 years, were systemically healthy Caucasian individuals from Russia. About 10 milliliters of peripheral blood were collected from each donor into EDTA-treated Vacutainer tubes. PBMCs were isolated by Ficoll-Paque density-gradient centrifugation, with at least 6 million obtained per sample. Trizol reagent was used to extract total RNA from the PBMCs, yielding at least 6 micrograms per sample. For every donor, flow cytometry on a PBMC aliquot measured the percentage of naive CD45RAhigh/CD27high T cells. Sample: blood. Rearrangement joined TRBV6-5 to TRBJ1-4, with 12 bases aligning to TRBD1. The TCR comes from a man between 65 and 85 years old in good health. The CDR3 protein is CASSPGTGGRKLFF. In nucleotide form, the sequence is TGTGCCAGCAGTCCCGGGACAGGGGGCAGAAAACTGTTTTTT.